Included here is one TCR beta chain sequence, with context. Its antigen is currently unknown. This beta chain slipped into a library made for alpha chains as a stray read, so its size is not meaningful. One entry per CDR3 protein, called by TCRdb with MiXCR from the 5' RACE reads. The table lists under 500 distinct CDR3 sequences, roughly a fifth of them singletons. The data originate from a study of spatial heterogeneity in lung cancer. CDR3 length: 13 amino acids. V lost 8 bases to trimming and J lost 1 base; unmatched junction nucleotides: 1. Germline V gene data show CDR1 as SNHLY and CDR2 as FYNNEI. The time point is: sample taken at primary tumor resection. Unsorted whole RNA samples from tumor, nontumor lung or frozen PBMC were sequenced. Study-wide results and caveats: Expanded alpha and beta TCR counts within tumors tracked tumor mutation counts.

The genes are TRBV2 and TRBJ2-2; 7 bases agree with TRBD2. The specimen was lung tumor tissue, collected at surgery. The clonotype comes from a male donor with early-stage non-small cell lung cancer. The CDR3 DNA follows: TGTGCCAGCCAGCGGGAGAACACCGGGGAGCTGTTTTTT. Protein: CASQRENTGELFF.